A single sample gave rise to the 10 T cell receptor beta chains below, sequenced in a study of early T cells in non-severe SARS-CoV-2 infection. TCRdb recomputed calls from the 5' RACE reads with MiXCR, one row per CDR3 protein. The sample has around 70,000 distinct CDR3 sequences, roughly 16% seen once. Sequencing was performed on whole blood. The receptors were gathered from an adult who was a healthcare worker with PCR-confirmed SARS-CoV-2 infection or an uninfected control (not recorded which).

The table lists this clonotype with a few counts. V and J are TRBV20-1 and TRBJ2-7, with D possibly TRBD2 on 6 matching bases. Germline V lookup: CDR1 DFQATT, CDR2 SNEGSKA (reference sequence). This CDR3 has 15 amino acids. Trimming left V 0 bases short and J 1 base short, with 13 bases between. The CDR3 DNA reads as TGCAGTGCTAGAGATACGGGACTGAGATCCTACGAGCAGTACTTC. Amino acid sequence: CSARDTGLRSYEQYF.

This clonotype was counted a few times. The chain has TRBV9 and TRBJ2-6; no clear D. This CDR3 region has 16 residues. The germline gives CDR1 SGDLS, CDR2 YYNGEE. V lost 4 bases and J lost 0, with 11 bases in between. The CDR3 protein is CASSPQSLSGANVLTF. The CDR3 DNA reads as TGTGCCAGCAGCCCCCAAAGCCTCTCTGGGGCCAACGTCCTGACTTTC.

There are many counts of this clonotype. This sequence joins TRBV5-8 and TRBJ2-7; TRBD2 might be the D (5 bases). Germline V lookup: CDR1 SGHTS, CDR2 YDEGEE. Deletions cut 10 bases from V and 3 bases from J, with 11 bases between. This CDR3 has 11 amino acids. In nucleotides, the CDR3 is TGTGCCGGTCGCCGGGACTACGAGCAGTACTTC. This codes for CAGRRDYEQYF.

The rearrangement links TRBV28 to TRBJ2-7; D call uncertain. Deletions cut 6 bases from V and 1 base from J, with 10 bases between. The CDR3 is 13 residues long. Germline CDR1 and CDR2: MDHEN and SYDVKM. The CDR3 DNA reads as TGTGCCAGCAGGGGCAGGCCATCCTACGAGCAGTACTTC. Encoded protein: CASRGRPSYEQYF.

This clonotype was seen a handful of times. The J gene is TRBJ2-1, the V gene TRBV9, with D perhaps matching TRBD1 (6 bases). Trimming removed 0 bases at V and 7 bases at J, with 14 bases between. CDR1 and CDR2 (germline): SGDLS, YYNGEE. The length of the CDR3 is 15 residues. CDR3 DNA sequence: TGTGCCAGCAGCGTAGCGGCAGGGGTGGGGAATGAGCAGTTCTTC. It is translated as CASSVAAGVGNEQFF.

This clonotype was seen many times. This chain joins TRBV20-1 and TRBJ2-2; no clear D gene. Germline loops: CDR1 DFQATT, CDR2 SNEGSKA (reference sequence). Trimming left V 3 bases short and J 3 bases short, with 5 bases between. CDR3 length: 12 amino acids. The CDR3 sequence is CSARSYTGELFF. DNA for the CDR3: TGCAGTGCTAGGAGCTACACCGGGGAGCTGTTTTTT.

In this sample, this clonotype turned up many times. The chain couples TRBV9 to TRBJ1-6, with a weak D call TRBD1 (5 bases). The V end was cut by 3 bases, the J end by 7 bases, with 8 bases between. This CDR3 has 13 residues. Looked up from germline, CDR1 is SGDLS and CDR2 is YYNGEE. CDR3 in amino acids: CASSEEGNSPLHF. The DNA of the CDR3 is TGTGCCAGCAGCGAGGAGGGGAATTCACCCCTCCACTTT.

This clonotype showed up just a few times. CDR3 nucleotide sequence: TGTGCCAGCAGTTTAGGGGCGAGCTCCTACGAGCAGTACTTC. It translates to CASSLGASSYEQYF. The chain joins TRBV27 to TRBJ2-7; a possible D gene is TRBD1 (5 bases). CDR1 and CDR2 from the germline V gene are MNHEY and SMNVEV (reference sequence). This CDR3 has 14 amino acids. Trimming pared 2 bases from V and 0 bases from J, leaving 8 bases between.

The rearrangement uses TRBV7-2 and TRBJ1-1, with D uncertain. V was pared by 1 base and J by 2 bases, with 5 bases between. CDR3 length equals 13 residues. Germline CDR1 and CDR2: SGHTA and FQGNSA. CDR3 sequence: CASSLVHNTEAFF. CDR3 sequence (DNA): TGTGCCAGCAGCTTAGTACACAACACTGAAGCTTTCTTT.

The CDR3, as DNA: TGTGCCAGCAGTGAAACCGGGGGGGCCAGTAATGAGCAGTTCTTC. Its translation is CASSETGGASNEQFF. The chain links TRBV2 to TRBJ2-1; 8 positions agree with TRBD2. Germline CDR1 and CDR2: SNHLY and FYNNEI. This CDR3 region has 15 residues. The J segment lost 7 bases and the V segment lost 2 bases, leaving 7 bases of the junction unmatched.